Shown below are 10 T cell receptor beta chains from a single sample sequenced in a study of T cells after posttransplantation cyclophosphamide. The repertoire was sequenced with immunoSEQ multiplex PCR; TCRdb's copy has only in-frame clones and lacks some. The sample presents around 35,000 clones, none singletons. The sample comprised PBMCs. These receptors all stem from a man aged 30 to 45 in good health and a related stem cell transplant donor.

Ten or more counts support this clone. The chain recombines TRBV4-2 with TRBJ1-1, with 8 bases matching TRBD1. Germline V CDR1 and CDR2: LGHNA, YNFKEQ. The CDR3 sequence is 12 residues long. V lost 7 bases, J lost 4 bases, and 2 bases stayed unmatched. CDR3: CASNRGSTEAFF. CDR3 in DNA: TGTGCCAGCAACAGGGGGAGCACTGAAGCTTTCTTT.

This clone was found many times. CDR3 bases: TGTGCCAGCAGGGGAGCGGGGAGGTTGGAGACCCAGTACTTC. Its translation is CASRGAGRLETQYF. This sequence joins TRBV5-4 and TRBJ2-5; 7 bases are a match to TRBD2. Trimming at V came to 5 bases and at J to 5 bases, leaving 9 bases not matched to a gene. Germline CDR1 reads SGHNT; CDR2 reads YYREEE (reference sequence). The CDR3 sequence is 14 residues long.

This clone showed up many times. The DNA of the CDR3 is TGTGCCAGCTCACCAGACCGCCAGGGGGATGGCTACACCTTC. This codes for CASSPDRQGDGYTF. The chain uses TRBV18 and TRBJ1-2; 7 bases are shared with TRBD1. From germline, CDR1 is KGHSH and CDR2 LQKENI. The CDR3 spans 14 residues. With 2 bases clipped from V and 6 bases from J, the junction kept 6 bases outside the gene matches. Full variable domain (outside the CDR3, taken from reference TRBV18 and TRBJ1-2): NAGVMQNPRHLVRRRGQEARLRCSPMKGHSHVYWYRQLPEEGLKFMVYLQKENIIDESGMPKERFSAEFPKEGPSILRIQQVVRGDSAAYFCASSPDRQGDGYTFGSGTRLTVV.

This clone was found many times. The J gene is TRBJ1-2, the V gene TRBV5-4; the D gene is possibly TRBD1 (6 bases). Trimming took 0 bases from V and 0 from J, leaving 9 bases between them. Germline assignment: CDR1 SGHNT and CDR2 YYREEE (reference sequence). The CDR3 has 15 amino acids. CDR3 loop: CASSLEAGANYGYTF. The DNA for the CDR3 is TGTGCCAGCAGCTTGGAGGCAGGGGCTAACTATGGCTACACCTTC.

This clone was seen at least ten times. This chain links TRBV11-1 with TRBJ1-5, with a tentative D call TRBD1 (6 bases). CDR3 size: 14 residues. V was shortened by 5 bases and J by 0 bases, with 8 bases between the two germline ends. Germline V lookup: CDR1 SGHAT, CDR2 FQDESV (reference sequence). CDR3 loop: CASSPDSSNQPQHF. CDR3 in DNA: TGTGCCAGCAGCCCGGACAGTAGCAATCAGCCCCAGCATTTT.

Ten or more counts support this clone. The V call is TRBV18, the J call TRBJ2-5; 14 bases align to TRBD2. The V and J ends lost 6 bases and 4 bases, in that order; junction bases with no gene match: 16. This CDR3 has 19 residues. Germline-derived CDR1 and CDR2 are KGHSH and LQKENI. The CDR3 loop is CASSPRLAGGPDDLETQYF. DNA for the CDR3: TGTGCCAGCTCGCCTCGACTAGCGGGGGGGCCGGATGATTTAGAGACCCAGTACTTC.

This clone has a count of ten or more. The chain carries TRBV7-3 and TRBJ1-6; a weak D match, TRBD1 (5 bases). The germline CDR1 and CDR2 sequences are SGHTA and FQGTGA. This CDR3 is 16 amino acids long. Trimming pared 3 bases from V and 7 bases from J, leaving 16 bases between. CDR3 sequence reads: CASSLRGGAANSPLHF. In DNA form, the CDR3 reads TGTGCCAGCAGCTTGAGGGGAGGGGCAGCGAATTCACCCCTCCACTTT.

The gene calls are TRBV6-1 and TRBJ2-7; D remains ambiguous. This CDR3 is 12 amino acids long. Germline CDR1 reads MNHNS; CDR2 reads SASEGT. V was shortened by 4 bases and J by 2 bases, with 6 bases between the two germline ends. The CDR3 bases are TGTGCCAGCAGTGCAGTCCCCTACGAGCAGTACTTC. This translates into CASSAVPYEQYF.

This clone was recorded a few times. The chain links TRBV24-1 to TRBJ2-5; 9 nucleotides match TRBD1. This CDR3 contains 15 residues. The ends lost 4 bases at V and 4 bases at J; junction bases unmatched: 6. Germline V CDR1 and CDR2: KGHDR, SFDVKD. CDR3 nucleotide sequence: TGTGCCACCAGTGAGACTACAGGGGGCCGAGAGACCCAGTACTTC. It yields the protein CATSETTGGRETQYF.

V usage is TRBV13 and J usage is TRBJ2-5; a weak D match, TRBD2 (6 bases). The ends were cut back, 5 bases at V and 7 bases at J, with 20 bases in the middle. The length of the CDR3 is 15 residues. CDR1 is PRHDT, CDR2 FYEKMQ, per germline (reference sequence). CDR3 in DNA: TGTGCCAGCAGCCCCCCCGGGAATAGCGGAGGGACCCAGTACTTC. Protein: CASSPPGNSGGTQYF.